The 12 T cell receptor beta chains listed next were all sequenced from one sample in a study of post-analysis software for immune sequencing data. Study-wide points: Patients used about five TRBV segments, including TRBV5-6, TRBV5-1 and TRBV20-1, more often than controls.

These TCRs are of unknown antigen specificity. TCR beta cDNA libraries included unique molecular identifiers. TCRdb re-called the PCR reads through MiXCR, storing one row per CDR3 protein. The sample holds about 540,000 distinct CDR3 sequences, 30% to 40% seen once. Sequenced input: blood. The receptors here all came from a girl aged 2 to 17 with multiple sclerosis.

The chain has TRBV4-1 and TRBJ1-2; TRBD1 matches 7 bases. This CDR3 has 15 residues. V gave up 3 bases and J gave up 3 bases; unmatched junction bases: 7. Germline CDR1 MGHRA, CDR2 YSYEKL. This chain's CDR3 is CASSHAGRGDYGYTF. In nucleotides, the CDR3 is TGCGCCAGCAGCCACGCGGGCAGGGGGGACTATGGCTACACCTTC.

The V gene is TRBV12-3 or TRBV12-4, the J gene TRBJ2-4; 10 positions match TRBD1. Trimming cost V 2 bases and J 3 bases; bases outside gene matches: 10. The CDR3 loop spans 18 amino acids. CDR3 protein: CASSLNPGTGVDKNIQYF. CDR3 in DNA: TGTGCCAGCAGTTTAAATCCCGGGACAGGGGTTGACAAAAACATTCAGTACTTC.

The genes are TRBV28 and TRBJ2-7; tentatively, D is TRBD1 (5 bases). The germline CDR1 and CDR2 sequences are MDHEN and SYDVKM. Between the trimmed V and J ends, which lost 6 bases and 10 bases, there was a span of 19 bases. The CDR3 has 13 amino acids. The CDR3 nucleotides read TGTGCCAGCAGCCCTTTGATAGCCAGGGCCCAGTACTTC. This sequence encodes CASSPLIARAQYF.

A few counts support this clonotype. V gene TRBV29-1 combines with J gene TRBJ2-5; D gene unclear. Deletions cut 3 bases from V and 6 bases from J, with 8 bases between. CDR1 and CDR2 from the germline V gene are SQVTM and ANQGSEA. The CDR3 length is 11 residues. CDR3: CSVESSQTQYF. Written as DNA, the CDR3 is TGCAGCGTTGAGTCCTCGCAGACCCAGTACTTC.

This clonotype has just a few counts. The chain couples TRBV7-2 to TRBJ2-5; 9 bases map to TRBD2. Per the germline V gene, CDR1 is SGHTA and CDR2 is FQGNSA. Unmatched junction bases numbered 12, after V lost 4 bases and J lost 0 bases. The CDR3 loop spans 18 amino acids. The CDR3 DNA sequence: TGTGCCAGCAGCTCAGGACCTCTAGCGGGGAGGTACCAAGAGACCCAGTACTTC. Translating gives CASSSGPLAGRYQETQYF.

This chain connects TRBV24-1 to TRBJ2-3, with 9 bases fitting TRBD2. Germline CDR1 KGHDR, CDR2 SFDVKD. J gave up 0 bases and V 5 bases, and 5 bases lay outside the gene matches. This CDR3 contains 16 residues. The chain's CDR3 is CATSGSSGVSTDTQYF. CDR3 coding DNA: TGTGCCACCAGTGGGTCTAGCGGGGTTAGCACAGATACGCAGTATTTT.

The rearrangement uses TRBV6-5 and TRBJ2-3; D is uncertain. This CDR3 spans 8 amino acids. Germline assignment: CDR1 MNHEY and CDR2 SVGAGI. Trimming shortened V by 10 bases and J by 4 bases, and 0 bases separated the two germline ends. This chain's CDR3 is CATDTQYF. The CDR3 region has the DNA TGTGCCACAGATACGCAGTATTTT.

The chain recombines TRBV2 with TRBJ2-1, with a weak D call TRBD1 (6 bases). Trimming shortened V by 9 bases and J by 5 bases, and 17 bases separated the two germline ends. This CDR3 has 14 residues. CDR1 and CDR2 from the germline V gene are SNHLY and FYNNEI. CDR3 protein: CASTGLRGNNEQFF. The CDR3 region has the DNA TGTGCCAGTACGGGCTTAAGGGGGAACAATGAGCAGTTCTTC.

On this clonotype itself: Germline and junction disagree at one end, which may indicate a read error. The genes are TRBV10-3 and TRBJ2-2, with a weak D call TRBD2 (5 bases). Germline V gene sequence: CDR1 ENHRY, CDR2 SYGVKD. The CDR3 is made up of 16 amino acids. The CDR3: CATESGSTAGTGERFF. The CDR3 DNA follows: TGTGCCACCGAGTCGGGGTCCACGGCGGGCACCGGGGAGCGGTTTTTT.

The V call is TRBV3-1, the J call TRBJ1-1; 8 bases are shared with TRBD1. The V gene's germline CDR1 is LGHDT and CDR2 YNNKEL (reference sequence). Trimming removed 4 bases from V and 2 bases from J; junction bases left unmatched: 9. This CDR3 is 16 amino acids long. The CDR3 loop is CASSRLDRVGNTEAFF. DNA of the CDR3: TGTGCCAGCAGCCGGTTGGACAGGGTAGGAAACACTGAAGCTTTCTTT.

This clonotype has just a few counts. The V gene is TRBV3-1, the J gene TRBJ2-7, with TRBD2 matching 12 bases. The V segment lost 6 bases and the J segment 1 base; nucleotides outside the gene matches: 16. Germline CDR1 and CDR2: LGHDT and YNNKEL (reference sequence). This CDR3 comprises 19 residues. CDR3 in amino acids: CASSRSSTSGGKESYEQYF. For the CDR3, the DNA is TGTGCCAGCAGTCGCTCCTCAACTAGCGGGGGGAAGGAGTCCTACGAGCAGTACTTC.

The genes are TRBV29-1 and TRBJ2-3; a weak D match, TRBD2 (6 bases). Trimming shortened V by 7 bases and J by 4 bases, and 30 bases separated the two germline ends. The germline CDR1 and CDR2 sequences are SQVTM and ANQGSEA. The CDR3 spans 18 residues. The CDR3 loop is CSALTSRGLGSPADTQYF. Written as DNA, the CDR3 is TGCAGCGCTCTTACCTCCCGGGGGTTGGGAAGTCCCGCAGATACGCAGTATTTT.